The next 11 T cell receptor beta chains were all read from a single sample in a study of shared clonotypes between healthy human individuals (dated by TCRdb to about 2020). Preparation of the library involved the immunoSEQ multiplex PCR assay. Drawn from immuneACCESS, this table holds only the in-frame rearrangements with V and J called that TCRdb kept. Clones are partly lost; checked studies trace under half to an unresolved V gene and leave the rest unexplained. The sample has a few hundred thousand clones on record, around three quarters of them singletons. 9.5% to 15% of the sample belongs to the ten largest clones. Material: PBMCs. These TCRs come from a middle-aged woman in good health. Some clones in this sample may be carry-over from other donors' samples.

The chain recombines TRBV7-9 with TRBJ1-4; TRBD1 matches 7 bases. The CDR3 spans 15 residues. With 5 bases clipped from V and 6 bases from J, the junction kept 9 bases outside the gene matches. Germline V gives CDR1 SEHNR, CDR2 FQNEAQ (reference sequence). The CDR3 here is CASSQGGGADEKLFF. In nucleotides, the CDR3 is TGTGCCAGCAGCCAAGGAGGGGGCGCGGATGAAAAACTGTTTTTT.

This clone came up a few times. DNA of the CDR3: TGTGCCAGCAGAGAACGCCGGGACAGGGGCTACGAGCAGTACTTC. As protein: CASRERRDRGYEQYF. The rearrangement uses TRBV6-1 and TRBJ2-7, with 10 bases fitting TRBD1. The CDR3 totals 15 residues. The trim removed 6 bases at V and 3 bases at J, leaving 8 bases unmatched. Germline CDR1 and CDR2: MNHNS and SASEGT.

The V and J genes are TRBV20-1 and TRBJ1-2; 8 positions agree with TRBD1. Looked up from germline, CDR1 is DFQATT and CDR2 is SNEGSKA (reference sequence). V gave up 5 bases and J gave up 9 bases; unmatched junction bases: 5. CDR3 length: 11 residues. The CDR3: CSAPDRERYTF. DNA of the CDR3: TGCAGTGCTCCGGACAGGGAACGCTACACCTTC.

The V gene is TRBV29-1, the J gene TRBJ1-2, with D possibly TRBD1 on 5 matching bases. The length of the CDR3 is 12 residues. The V gene lost 7 bases and the J gene lost 8 bases, with 17 bases spanning the gap. Germline CDR1 SQVTM, CDR2 ANQGSEA. CDR3 DNA: TGCAGCGGGGGGATCAAGCGGGGCGGCTACACCTTC. Its protein product is CSGGIKRGGYTF.

V and J are TRBV23-1 and TRBJ2-4; weak D call: TRBD1 (6 bases). TRBV23-1 is identified as an open reading frame with a role that is uncertain. V gave up 0 bases and J gave up 3 bases, with 18 bases separating them. The CDR3 runs 18 residues. CDR3 in amino acids: CASSQSRLGRGSKNIQYF. CDR3 nucleotides: TGCGCCAGCAGTCAATCGAGGCTGGGCAGGGGTAGCAAAAACATTCAGTACTTC.

This chain connects TRBV5-1 to TRBJ2-1, with 9 bases matching TRBD2. V lost 5 bases, J lost 9 bases, and 6 bases stayed unmatched. The CDR3 has 13 amino acids. Germline CDR1 SGHRS, CDR2 YFSETQ. CDR3: CASRLSGRFEQFF. In nucleotides, the CDR3 is TGCGCCAGCAGACTGAGCGGGAGGTTTGAGCAGTTCTTC. Together with reference TRBV5-1 and TRBJ2-1, the CDR3 gives the full variable domain: KAGVTQTPRYLIKTRGQQVTLSCSPISGHRSVSWYQQTPGQGLQFLFEYFSETQRNKGNFPGRFSGRQFSNSRSEMNVSTLELGDSALYLCASRLSGRFEQFFGPGTRLTVL.

The table lists this clone with a count of one. Other DNA variants within this sample encode the same CDR3. The gene calls are TRBV27 and TRBJ1-2; D is ambiguous. CDR3 length equals 13 residues. The germline V and J ends were trimmed by 7 bases and 5 bases, with 14 bases remaining between them. The germline gives CDR1 MNHEY, CDR2 SMNVEV (reference sequence). The CDR3 is CASIAQGNYGYTF. The CDR3 DNA is TGTGCCAGCATAGCCCAAGGAAATTATGGCTACACCTTC.

The V call is TRBV7-9, the J call TRBJ2-5; D may correspond to TRBD1 or TRBD2 (6 bases each). V was cut by 6 bases and J by 3 bases, with 8 bases left in between. The CDR3 has 12 residues. Germline CDR1 and CDR2: SEHNR and FQNEAQ (reference sequence). The CDR3 is CASRRGEETQYF. The CDR3 DNA is TGTGCCAGCAGGAGGGGGGAAGAGACCCAGTACTTC.

DNA of the CDR3: TGCAGCGGAACGGAATACAATGAGCAGTTCTTC. Translating gives CSGTEYNEQFF. V is TRBV29-1 and J is TRBJ2-1; D uncertain. The CDR3 length is 11 residues. V was shortened by 7 bases and J by 4 bases, with 8 bases between the two germline ends. Germline loops: CDR1 SQVTM, CDR2 ANQGSEA.

The rearrangement links TRBV30 to TRBJ2-1; either TRBD1 or TRBD2 may fit D (6 bases each). V was shortened by 1 base and J by 8 bases, with 9 bases between the two germline ends. The germline CDR1 and CDR2 sequences are GTSNPN and SVGIG (reference sequence). The CDR3 is made up of 12 amino acids. The CDR3 DNA follows: TGTGCCTGGAGTGCCGGGGGCGATGAGCAGTTCTTC. Translated: CAWSAGGDEQFF.

The V gene is TRBV29-1, the J gene TRBJ2-7, with 10 nucleotides matching TRBD2. CDR1 SQVTM and CDR2 ANQGSEA come from the germline V gene. The CDR3 consists of 15 residues. The V segment lost 0 bases and the J segment 2 bases; nucleotides outside the gene matches: 4. CDR3 nucleotide sequence: TGCAGCGTTGAAGATCCAGCGGGAGGGCCCTACGAGCAGTACTTC. Its translation: CSVEDPAGGPYEQYF.